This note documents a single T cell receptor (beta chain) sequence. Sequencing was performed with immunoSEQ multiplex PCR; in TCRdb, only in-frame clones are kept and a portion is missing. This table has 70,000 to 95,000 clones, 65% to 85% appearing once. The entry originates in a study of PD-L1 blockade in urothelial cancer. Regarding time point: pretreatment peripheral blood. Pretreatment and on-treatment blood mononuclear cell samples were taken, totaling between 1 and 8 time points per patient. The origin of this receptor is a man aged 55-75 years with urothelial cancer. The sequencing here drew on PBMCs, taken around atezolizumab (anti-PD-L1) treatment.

CDR3 nucleotides: TGTGCCAGCAGCTTTCTATCGCAGCGGGGGGCAGAGACCCAGTACTTC. Translated: CASSFLSQRGAETQYF. The chain recombines TRBV5-6 with TRBJ2-5; 9 nucleotides align to TRBD2. The CDR3 length is 16 residues. Per germline, CDR1 SGHDT and CDR2 YYEEEE. The V and J ends lost 2 bases and 4 bases, in that order; junction bases with no gene match: 9.